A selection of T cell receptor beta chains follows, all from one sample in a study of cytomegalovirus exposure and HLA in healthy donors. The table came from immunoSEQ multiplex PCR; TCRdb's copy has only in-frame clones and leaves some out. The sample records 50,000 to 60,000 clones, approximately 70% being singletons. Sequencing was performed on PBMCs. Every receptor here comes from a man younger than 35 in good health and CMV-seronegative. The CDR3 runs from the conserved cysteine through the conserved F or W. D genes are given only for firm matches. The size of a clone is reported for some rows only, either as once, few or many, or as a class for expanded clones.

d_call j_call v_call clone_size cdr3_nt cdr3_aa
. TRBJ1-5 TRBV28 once TGTGCCAGCTACAGTGGGAATCAGCCCCAGCATTTT CASYSGNQPQHF
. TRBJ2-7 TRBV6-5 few TGTGCCAGCAGTTACAAGCGGAACTCCTACGAGCAGTACTTC CASSYKRNSYEQYF
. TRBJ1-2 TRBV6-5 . TGTGCCAGCACTTCGGACAGCTATGGCTACACCTTC CASTSDSYGYTF
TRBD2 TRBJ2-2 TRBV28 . TGTGCCAGCAGCCGACTAGCGGGAGGCCCCGGGGAGCTGTTTTTT CASSRLAGGPGELFF
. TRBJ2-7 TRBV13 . TGTGCCAGCAGCCCCCCCCTAGGGGAGGAGTCCTACGAGCAGTACTTC CASSPPLGEESYEQYF
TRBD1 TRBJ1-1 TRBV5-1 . TGCGCCAGCAGCAAATCGGGACAGGTTGCCGAAGCTTTCTTT CASSKSGQVAEAFF
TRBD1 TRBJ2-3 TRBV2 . TGTGCCAGCAGGCCGGGACAGGGGCCAGATACGCAGTATTTT CASRPGQGPDTQYF
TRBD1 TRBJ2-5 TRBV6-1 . TGTGCCAGCAGTTATGGGACAGCCCAAGAGACCCAGTACTTC CASSYGTAQETQYF
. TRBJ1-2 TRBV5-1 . TGCGCCAGCAGCCAGGGGAACGGGGGGGTCTATGGCTACACCTTC CASSQGNGGVYGYTF
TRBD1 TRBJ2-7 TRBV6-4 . TGTGCCAGCAGTGAATCTCCGACAGGGCTCGACGAGCAGTACTTC CASSESPTGLDEQYF
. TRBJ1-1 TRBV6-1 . TGTGCCAGCAGTGAAAACGGGGTCGGTGAAGCTTTCTTT CASSENGVGEAFF
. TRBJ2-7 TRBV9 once TGTGCCAGCAGCGTGGACAGTGCTACCTACGAGCAGTACTTC CASSVDSATYEQYF
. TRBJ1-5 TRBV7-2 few TGTGCCAGCAGCTTAGACGGGGGGAGCAATCAGCCCCAGCATTTT CASSLDGGSNQPQHF
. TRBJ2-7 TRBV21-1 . TGTGCCAGCAGCAAAGCTGGACTGGGTTACGAGCAGTACTTC CASSKAGLGYEQYF
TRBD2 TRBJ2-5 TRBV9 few TGTGCCAGCACCGAGGGAGGGGCGGGACAAGAGACCCAGTACTTC CASTEGGAGQETQYF
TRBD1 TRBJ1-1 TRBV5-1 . TGCGCCAGCAGCTGGGGGACAGGGCAGGCCACTGAAGCTTTCTTT CASSWGTGQATEAFF
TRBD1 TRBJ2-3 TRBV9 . TGTGCCAGCAGCCCCCAGGGGGTGGCAGATACGCAGTATTTT CASSPQGVADTQYF
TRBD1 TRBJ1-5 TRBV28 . TGTGCCAGCAGGCGGACAGGGATCAGCAATCAGCCCCAGCATTTT CASRRTGISNQPQHF
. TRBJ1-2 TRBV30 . TGTGCCTGGATAGAGCCGGGGGGGCGATCCACCTTC CAWIEPGGRSTF
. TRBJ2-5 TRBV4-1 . TGCGCCAGCAGCCAAGATCCCGCATTAGCCCGGGAGACCCAGTACTTC CASSQDPALARETQYF
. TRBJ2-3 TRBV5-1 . TGCGCCAGCAGCTTCGGACAGTCGACCGATACGCAGTATTTT CASSFGQSTDTQYF
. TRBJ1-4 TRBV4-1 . TGCGCCAGCAGCCATGATGGGACATTTAATGAAAAACTGTTTTTT CASSHDGTFNEKLFF
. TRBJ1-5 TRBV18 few TGTGCCAGCAAAGACAGTACTTCTAGCAATCAGCCCCAGCATTTT CASKDSTSSNQPQHF
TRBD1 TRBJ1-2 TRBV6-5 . TGTGCCAGCAGGCTGGGACAGGGGTTGTATGGCTACACCTTC CASRLGQGLYGYTF
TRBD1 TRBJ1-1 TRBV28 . TGTGCCAGCAGTTCCCGTGGACAGGGGGCGCTTCTAGCCATGAACACTGAAGCTTTCTTT CASSSRGQGALLAMNTEAFF
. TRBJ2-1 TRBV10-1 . TGCGCCAGCAGTGAGTCGATCAGAAATGAGCAGTTCTTC CASSESIRNEQFF
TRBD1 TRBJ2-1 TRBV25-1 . TGTGCCAGCAGTGCGGGACAGGGGGCGATTGAGCAGTTCTTC CASSAGQGAIEQFF
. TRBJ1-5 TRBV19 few TGTGCCAGTAGCCTGTCTGAGGCAATTAGCAATCAGCCCCAGCATTTT CASSLSEAISNQPQHF
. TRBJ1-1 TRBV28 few TGTGCCAGCAGTCAAGTACAGGAGAACACTGAAGCTTTCTTT CASSQVQENTEAFF
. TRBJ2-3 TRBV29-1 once TGCAGCGTTGAAGACCTTTCGCAGGGGCGCAGCACAGATACGCAGTATTTT CSVEDLSQGRSTDTQYF
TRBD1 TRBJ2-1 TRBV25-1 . TGTGCCAGCAGTGAAGTAGGCAGGGGGCGTGAGCAGTTCTTC CASSEVGRGREQFF
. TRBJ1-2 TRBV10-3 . TGTGCCATCAGTGAACTGGACACGGGCTACACCTTC CAISELDTGYTF
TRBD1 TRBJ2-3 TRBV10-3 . TGTGCCATCAGTGACTCGGGACAGGGGTACACAGATACGCAGTATTTT CAISDSGQGYTDTQYF
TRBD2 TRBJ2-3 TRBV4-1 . TGCGCCAGCAGCCAAGATGAGCGGGGATACACAGATACGCAGTATTTT CASSQDERGYTDTQYF
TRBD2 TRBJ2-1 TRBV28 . TGTGCCAGCAGTTCACTAGCGCGTACCTACAATGAGCAGTTCTTC CASSSLARTYNEQFF
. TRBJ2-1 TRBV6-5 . TGTGCCAGCAGTTACACCCAGGGGGGCTACAATGAGCAGTTCTTC CASSYTQGGYNEQFF
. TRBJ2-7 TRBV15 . TGTGCCACCAGCAGAGAAGGGCAGGGCTACGAGCAGTACTTC CATSREGQGYEQYF
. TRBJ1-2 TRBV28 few TGTGCCAGCTTCAGTGCTAACTATGGCTACACCTTC CASFSANYGYTF
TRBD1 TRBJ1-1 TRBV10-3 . TGTGCCATCAGTGAGAGTAGGACAGGGGTATTAGCTTTCTTT CAISESRTGVLAFF
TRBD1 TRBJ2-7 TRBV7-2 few TGTGCCAGCAGCTTCGACAGGGGACTCTACGAGCAGTACTTC CASSFDRGLYEQYF
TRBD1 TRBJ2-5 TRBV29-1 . TGCAGCGCACGACAGGGGTCGTACCAAGAGACCCAGTACTTC CSARQGSYQETQYF
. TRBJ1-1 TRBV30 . TGTGCCTGGAACCCGACGGGGGGTGCTGAAGCTTTCTTT CAWNPTGGAEAFF
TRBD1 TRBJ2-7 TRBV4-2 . TGTGCCAGCAGCCCCGTGGGTACACAGGGGGTTCGACCCGAGCAGTACTTC CASSPVGTQGVRPEQYF
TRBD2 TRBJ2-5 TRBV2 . TGTGCCAGCAATCCAACTAGCGCTCCAGGGGAGACCCAGTACTTC CASNPTSAPGETQYF
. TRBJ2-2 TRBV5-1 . TGCGCCAGCAGCTTGACGGCAGGGCGAGGGGAGCTGTTTTTT CASSLTAGRGELFF
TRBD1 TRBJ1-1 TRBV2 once TGTGCCAGCAGTACAGGGGTCACTGAAGCTTTCTTT CASSTGVTEAFF
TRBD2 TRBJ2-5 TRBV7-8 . TGTGCCAGCAGCTTAGCGCCACTAGCGCGGGAGACCCAGTACTTC CASSLAPLARETQYF
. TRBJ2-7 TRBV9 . TGTGCCAGCAGCGTACACCGGGACAACTCCTACGAGCAGTACTTC CASSVHRDNSYEQYF